The clone carrying this TCR beta chain appeared many times. Antigen unknown. This CDR3 comprises 15 residues. CDR1 and CDR2 (germline): SGDLS, YYNGEE. With 0 bases clipped from V and 3 bases from J, the junction kept 3 bases outside the gene matches. With a J-beta primer mix and a sample-barcoded 5' primer, a second PCR ran about 7 to 11 cycles. Each cDNA molecule was tagged by a template-switch adaptor with 12 random nucleotides. TCRdb recomputed calls from the 5' RACE reads with MiXCR, one row per CDR3 protein. This sample has some 700,000 distinct CDR3 sequences, with 22% found just once. The data originate from a study of blood T cells in healthy people across ages. The study, taken as a whole, reports: Donors of long life had a larger count of naive CD4+ cells and greater diversity than aged donors.

The sequenced sample was blood. This chain links TRBV9 with TRBJ2-7; 10 bases agree with TRBD1. The TCR sequence derives from a man aged 65 to 85 in good health. The CDR3 coding sequence is TGTGCCAGCAGCGTAGGTCGGGACAGGGGCTACGAGCAGTACTTC. Protein: CASSVGRDRGYEQYF.